In this sample, the clone carrying this T cell receptor (beta chain) turned up many times. Looked up from germline, CDR1 is MRHNA and CDR2 is SNTAGT. The CDR3 sequence is 15 residues long. Unmatched junction bases numbered 3, after V lost 3 bases and J lost 2 bases. Authors' analysis steps: Amplification with reference gene primers provided the estimates of nucleated cell counts. Profiling relied on immunoSEQ multiplex PCR, and the TCRdb table lists in-frame clones only, not all of them. V, J and clone size reflect that table, while D and trimming were determined from the DNA. The sample has about 190,000 clones, roughly 88% seen once. This record belongs to a study of blood T cell repertoires in COVID-19. Study-level information: Acute and convalescent COVID-19 samples came from the United States, Italy and Spain.

This sequence joins TRBV6-4 and TRBJ2-2, with 7 bases lining up with TRBD2. The sample taken for sequencing was peripheral blood. This clonotype was sampled from a woman aged 40 to 50 who had recovered from COVID-19. The CDR3 loop is CASSESGDNTGELFF. In DNA, the CDR3 is TGTGCCAGCAGTGAGAGCGGGGACAACACCGGGGAGCTGTTTTTT.